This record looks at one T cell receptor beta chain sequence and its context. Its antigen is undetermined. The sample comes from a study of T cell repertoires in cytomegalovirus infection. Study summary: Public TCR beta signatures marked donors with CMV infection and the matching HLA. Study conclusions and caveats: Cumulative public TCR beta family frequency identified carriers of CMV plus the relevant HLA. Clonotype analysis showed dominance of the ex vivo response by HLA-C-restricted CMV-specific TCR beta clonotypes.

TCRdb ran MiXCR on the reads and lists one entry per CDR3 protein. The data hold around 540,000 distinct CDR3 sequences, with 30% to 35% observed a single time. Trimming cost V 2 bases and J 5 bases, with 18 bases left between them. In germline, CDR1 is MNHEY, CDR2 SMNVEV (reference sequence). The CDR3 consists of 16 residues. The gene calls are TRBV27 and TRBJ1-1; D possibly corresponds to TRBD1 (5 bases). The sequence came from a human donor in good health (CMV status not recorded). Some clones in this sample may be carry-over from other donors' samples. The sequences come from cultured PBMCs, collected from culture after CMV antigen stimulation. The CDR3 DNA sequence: TGTGCCAGCAGTTTAAAACGGGGGGTACTGAGTACTGAAGCTTTCTTT. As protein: CASSLKRGVLSTEAFF.